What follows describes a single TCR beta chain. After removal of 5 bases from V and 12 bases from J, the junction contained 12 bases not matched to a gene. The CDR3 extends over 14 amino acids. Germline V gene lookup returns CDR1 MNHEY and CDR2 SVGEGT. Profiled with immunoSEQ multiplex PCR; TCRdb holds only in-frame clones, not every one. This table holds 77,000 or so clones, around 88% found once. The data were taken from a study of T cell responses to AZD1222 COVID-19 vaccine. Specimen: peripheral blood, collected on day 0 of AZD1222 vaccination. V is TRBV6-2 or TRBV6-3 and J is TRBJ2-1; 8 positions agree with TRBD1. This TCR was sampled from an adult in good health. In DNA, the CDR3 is TGTGCCAGCAGTAACCTCGGGACAGGAGGAGGGCAGTTCTTC. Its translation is CASSNLGTGGGQFF.